This TCR beta chain originates from a study of Ad26.COV2.S vaccination and SARS-CoV-2 variants. Study background: Once or twice, 56 days apart, Ad26.COV2.S was delivered intramuscularly. Regarding the study as a whole: Vaccinees and placebo recipients showed similar non-spike TCR breadth.

Produced via immunoSEQ multiplex PCR; TCRdb's table is partial and in-frame only. The table has 350,000 to 500,000 clones, roughly 87% seen once. The treatment is: 19 received Ad26.COV2.S at low or high dose, single or two shots; about 5 received placebo; per-sample allocation not given. Samples analyzed were those drawn on day 63 after the first vaccine or placebo injection. This vaccine is an Ad26 vector that expresses the Wuhan-strain SARS-CoV-2 spike. Concerning this clone itself: The antigen is unknown.

This sample comprised peripheral blood, obtained in a trial of Ad26.COV2.S vaccine versus placebo. This sequence originates from a person between 18 and 59 years old who received the Ad26.COV2.S COVID-19 vaccine or a placebo.

The chain's CDR3 is CASSTSGSKEGQYF. The DNA of the CDR3 is TGTGCCAGCAGCACTAGCGGGAGTAAGGAGGGCCAGTACTTC. This chain joins TRBV3-1 (or the pseudogene TRBV3-2) and TRBJ2-5; 11 bases fit TRBD2. Germline V CDR1 and CDR2: LGHDT, YNNKEL (reference sequence). The CDR3 is made up of 14 amino acids. The V gene end was trimmed by 5 bases and the J gene end by 10 bases; junction bases not matched to a gene: 9.